Listed below are T cell receptor beta chains from one sample, sequenced in a study of cytomegalovirus exposure and HLA in healthy donors. The protocol was immunoSEQ multiplex PCR, while the TCRdb copy is restricted to in-frame clones and leaves out a portion. This repertoire shows fewer than 250,000 clones, 65% to 90% found once; its top ten account for approximately 1.4%. Sequenced: PBMCs. These receptors were obtained from a girl aged 10 to 17 in good health and CMV-seronegative. The CDR3 runs from the conserved cysteine through the conserved F or W. Where a row states a size, it is once, few, many or the class of an expanded clone; other rows omit it.

NA,TRBJ1-6,TRBV4-3,CASSQPRTGGNPPLHF
NA,TRBJ2-7,TRBV28,CASSLRTSGNYEQYF
NA,TRBJ1-2,TRBV19,CASRFRDYGYTF
NA,TRBJ2-5,TRBV23-1,CASSQPRGPRDQETQYF
NA,TRBJ2-2,TRBV28,CASGRDRVNTGELFF
NA,TRBJ1-2,TRBV15,CATSSPGQGGVDYGYTF
NA,TRBJ1-1,TRBV4-1,CASSQDRPGDFEAFF
NA,TRBJ2-2,TRBV23-1,CASSPLTSGGNTGELFF
NA,TRBJ1-2,TRBV14,CASRPQGAYGYTF
once,TRBJ1-3,TRBV5-4,CASSAGSEDSGTIYF
NA,TRBJ1-2,TRBV7-9,CASSLGVGTGRDGYTF
NA,TRBJ2-2,TRBV15,CATSRAERAGELFF
NA,TRBJ2-7,TRBV9,CASSRLAGVYEQYF
few,TRBJ2-1,TRBV5-1,CASSLGTGTYNEQFF
NA,TRBJ1-3,TRBV28,CASSLIGGQGGSGNTIYF
NA,TRBJ2-3,TRBV7-9,CASSLERLAGSTDTQYF
NA,TRBJ1-2,TRBV5-1,CASSLESANYGYTF
NA,TRBJ2-1,TRBV12-5,CASGLARGTSGPPSANEQFF
NA,TRBJ1-1,TRBV7-2,CASRFADRVFAEAFF
once,TRBJ2-3,TRBV7-9,CASSPGDPPDTQYF
NA,TRBJ1-2,TRBV28,CASREGRAVYGYTF